Presented here are 9 T cell receptor beta chains from one specimen sequenced in a study of shared clonotypes between healthy human individuals. Naive-designated CD8 cells lacked CD45RO, were positively enriched for CCR7, and omitted terminally differentiated effector memory CD45RA+ cells. Some clones are missing from TCRdb's copy, which holds only in-frame ones; the method was immunoSEQ multiplex PCR. The sample shows 2 million or so clones, over 85% of them seen only once. The sample comprised naive CD8+ T cells sorted from blood. The receptors shown here come from a man aged 18 to 35 in good health.

This clone has only one observation. Within the sample, other DNA sequences also encode this same CDR3. This chain uses TRBV5-1 with TRBJ2-7; a weak D match, TRBD2 (6 bases). This CDR3 is built from 14 residues. Germline V CDR1 and CDR2: SGHRS, YFSETQ. Trimming cost V 0 bases and J 3 bases, with 10 bases left between them. The CDR3 DNA sequence: TGCGCCAGCAGCTTGGGTCCGGAGGGCTACGAGCAGTACTTC. Translating it yields CASSLGPEGYEQYF.

The genes are TRBV4-1 and TRBJ2-1; D is unclear. Between the trimmed V and J ends, which lost 0 bases and 5 bases, there was a span of 8 bases. CDR1 and CDR2 (germline): MGHRA, YSYEKL. The CDR3 contains 14 residues. The CDR3, as DNA: TGCGCCAGCAGCCAAGATGGGTATAACAATGAGCAGTTCTTC. Its protein product is CASSQDGYNNEQFF.

Only one count was recorded for this clone. Other DNA sequences in the same sample also yield this CDR3. V usage is TRBV19 and J usage is TRBJ2-7, with 7 bases matching TRBD2. After removal of 3 bases from V and 2 bases from J, the junction contained 1 base not matched to a gene. The CDR3 is 13 amino acids. Looked up from germline, CDR1 is LNHDA and CDR2 is SQIVND (reference sequence). CDR3 nucleotide sequence: TGTGCCAGTAGTATGGGAGGGGCCTACGAGCAGTACTTC. It translates to CASSMGGAYEQYF.

The chain has TRBV4-1 and TRBJ1-4, with TRBD1 as a possible D gene (6 bases). Germline V gene sequence: CDR1 MGHRA, CDR2 YSYEKL. The V end lost 8 bases, the J end lost 3 bases, and 13 bases lay between the germline ends. The CDR3 is made up of 14 amino acids. CDR3 sequence: CASGVGGSNEKLFF. CDR3 in DNA: TGCGCCAGCGGCGTCGGGGGCTCTAATGAAAAACTGTTTTTT.

The J gene is TRBJ2-1, the V gene TRBV5-6; perhaps TRBD1 as D (6 bases). The CDR3 length is 16 residues. With 0 bases removed from V and 8 bases from J, the gap between germline ends came to 18 bases. Germline V gives CDR1 SGHDT, CDR2 YYEEEE. The CDR3: CASSLETGLAGYEQFF. CDR3 bases: TGTGCCAGCAGCTTGGAGACAGGACTTGCAGGGTATGAGCAGTTCTTC.

The chain couples TRBV5-1 to TRBJ2-3; 14 bases are a match to TRBD2. The CDR3 runs to 15 residues. The V gene end was trimmed by 7 bases and the J gene end by 3 bases; junction bases not matched to a gene: 4. Germline CDR1 SGHRS, CDR2 YFSETQ. In DNA, the CDR3 is TGCGCCAGCGCGACTAGCGGGGGGGCGACAGATACGCAGTATTTT. Translation: CASATSGGATDTQYF. Using reference TRBV5-1 and TRBJ2-3 for the parts outside the CDR3, the full variable domain is KAGVTQTPRYLIKTRGQQVTLSCSPISGHRSVSWYQQTPGQGLQFLFEYFSETQRNKGNFPGRFSGRQFSNSRSEMNVSTLELGDSALYLCASATSGGATDTQYFGPGTRLTVL.

The chain employs TRBV6-5 and TRBJ1-5; unclear D gene. Germline CDR1 and CDR2: MNHEY and SVGAGI. V was trimmed by 5 bases and J by 3 bases, leaving 8 bases between them. The CDR3 extends over 13 amino acids. CDR3 nucleotides: TGTGCCAGCAGTATGGGCTTCAATCAGCCCCAGCATTTT. Its protein product is CASSMGFNQPQHF.

V usage is TRBV6-1 and J usage is TRBJ2-7; D is uncertain. V lost 10 bases and J 5 bases, leaving 9 bases between the germline ends. Per the germline V gene, CDR1 is MNHNS and CDR2 is SASEGT. The CDR3 sequence is 10 residues long. CDR3 loop: CATRPDEQYF. The CDR3 DNA follows: TGTGCCACCAGGCCCGACGAGCAGTACTTC.

This chain uses TRBV7-2 with TRBJ1-1; perhaps TRBD1 as D (5 bases). Germline CDR1 is SGHTA and CDR2 is FQGNSA. Trimming removed 3 bases from V and 2 bases from J, with 10 bases in between. This CDR3 contains 14 residues. The CDR3 DNA follows: TGTGCCAGCAGCTTCCAGGGTTTCAACACTGAAGCTTTCTTT. Translated, it gives CASSFQGFNTEAFF.